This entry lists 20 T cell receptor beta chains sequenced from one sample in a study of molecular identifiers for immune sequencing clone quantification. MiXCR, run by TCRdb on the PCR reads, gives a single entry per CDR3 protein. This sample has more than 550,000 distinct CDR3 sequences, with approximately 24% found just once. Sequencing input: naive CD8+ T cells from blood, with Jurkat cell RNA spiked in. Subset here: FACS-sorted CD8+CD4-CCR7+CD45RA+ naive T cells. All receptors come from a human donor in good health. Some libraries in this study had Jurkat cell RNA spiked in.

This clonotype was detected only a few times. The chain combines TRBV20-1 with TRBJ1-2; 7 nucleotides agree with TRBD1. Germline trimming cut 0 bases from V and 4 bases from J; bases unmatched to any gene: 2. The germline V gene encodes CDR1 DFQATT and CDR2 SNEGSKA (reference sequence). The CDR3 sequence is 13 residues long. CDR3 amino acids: CSAREQGVYGYTF. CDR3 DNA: TGCAGTGCTAGAGAGCAGGGGGTCTATGGCTACACCTTC.

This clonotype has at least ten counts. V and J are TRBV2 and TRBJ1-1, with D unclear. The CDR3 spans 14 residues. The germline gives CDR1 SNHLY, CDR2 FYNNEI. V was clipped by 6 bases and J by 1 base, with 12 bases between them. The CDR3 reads CASRQTDTNTEAFF. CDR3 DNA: TGTGCCAGCAGACAAACCGACACGAACACTGAAGCTTTCTTT.

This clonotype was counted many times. The CDR3, as DNA: TGTGCATCGAGGGGCTGGCCTAGCGGGATCACAGATACGCAGTATTTT. This sequence encodes CASRGWPSGITDTQYF. The chain recombines TRBV30 with TRBJ2-3, with 9 positions matching TRBD2. The germline CDR1 and CDR2 sequences are GTSNPN and SVGIG (reference sequence). This CDR3 has 16 amino acids.

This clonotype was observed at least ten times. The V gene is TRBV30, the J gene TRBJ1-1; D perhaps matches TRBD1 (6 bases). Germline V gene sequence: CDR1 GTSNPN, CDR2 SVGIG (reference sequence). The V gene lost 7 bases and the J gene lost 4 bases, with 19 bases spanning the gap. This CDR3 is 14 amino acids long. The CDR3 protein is CAFGSGAASTEAFF. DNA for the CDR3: TGTGCCTTCGGGTCGGGGGCGGCAAGCACTGAAGCTTTCTTT.

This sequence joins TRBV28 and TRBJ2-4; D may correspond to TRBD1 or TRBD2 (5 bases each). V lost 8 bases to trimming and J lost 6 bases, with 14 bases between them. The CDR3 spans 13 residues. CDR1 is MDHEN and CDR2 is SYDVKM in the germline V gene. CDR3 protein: CASGEGSINIQYF. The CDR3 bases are TGTGCCAGCGGCGAGGGGTCCATAAACATTCAGTACTTC. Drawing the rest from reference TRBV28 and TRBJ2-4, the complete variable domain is DVKVTQSSRYLVKRTGEKVFLECVQDMDHENMFWYRQDPGLGLRLIYFSYDVKMKEKGDIPEGYSVSREKKERFSLILESASTNQTSMYLCASGEGSINIQYFGAGTRLSVL.

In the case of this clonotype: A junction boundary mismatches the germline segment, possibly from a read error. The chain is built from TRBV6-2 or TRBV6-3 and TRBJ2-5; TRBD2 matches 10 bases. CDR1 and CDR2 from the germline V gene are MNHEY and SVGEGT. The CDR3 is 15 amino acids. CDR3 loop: CASSYSSGGAKTQHF. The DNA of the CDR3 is TGTGCCAGCAGTTACTCGAGCGGGGGGGCGAAGACCCAGCACTTC.

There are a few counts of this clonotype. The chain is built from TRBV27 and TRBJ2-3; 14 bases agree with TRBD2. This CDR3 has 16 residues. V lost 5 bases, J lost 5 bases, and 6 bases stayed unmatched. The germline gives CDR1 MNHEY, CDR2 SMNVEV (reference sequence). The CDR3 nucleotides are TGTGCCAGCAGTAGGACTAGCGGGGGGCCCGGAGATACGCAGTATTTT. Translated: CASSRTSGGPGDTQYF.

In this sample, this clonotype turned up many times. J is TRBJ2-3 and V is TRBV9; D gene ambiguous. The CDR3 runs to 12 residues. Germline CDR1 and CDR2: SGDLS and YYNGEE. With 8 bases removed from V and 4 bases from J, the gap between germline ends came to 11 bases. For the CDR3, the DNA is TGTGCCAGTAGTGTCGGTTCAGATACGCAGTATTTT. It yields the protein CASSVGSDTQYF.

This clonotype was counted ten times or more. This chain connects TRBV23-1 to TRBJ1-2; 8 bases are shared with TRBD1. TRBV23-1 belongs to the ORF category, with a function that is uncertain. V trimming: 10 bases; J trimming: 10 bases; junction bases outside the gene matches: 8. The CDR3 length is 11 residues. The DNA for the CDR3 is TGCGCCACCGGGGACAGGTTCGACTACACCTTC. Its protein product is CATGDRFDYTF.

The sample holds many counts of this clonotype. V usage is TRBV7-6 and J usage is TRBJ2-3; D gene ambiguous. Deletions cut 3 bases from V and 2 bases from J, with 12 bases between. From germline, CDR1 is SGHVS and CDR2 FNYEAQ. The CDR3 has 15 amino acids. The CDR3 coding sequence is TGTGCCAGCAGCTTTGGTCCTGGGGTCACAGATACGCAGTATTTT. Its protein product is CASSFGPGVTDTQYF.

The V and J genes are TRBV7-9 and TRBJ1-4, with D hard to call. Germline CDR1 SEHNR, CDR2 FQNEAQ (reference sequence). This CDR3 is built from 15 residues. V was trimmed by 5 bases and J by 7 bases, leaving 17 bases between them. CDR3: CASSNIRDIGEKLFF. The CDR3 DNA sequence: TGTGCCAGCAGCAACATCCGGGATATCGGTGAAAAACTGTTTTTT.

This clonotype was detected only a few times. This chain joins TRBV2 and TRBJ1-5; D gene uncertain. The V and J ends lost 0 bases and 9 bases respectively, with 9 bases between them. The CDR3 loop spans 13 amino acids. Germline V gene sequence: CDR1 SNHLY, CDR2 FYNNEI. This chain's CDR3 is CASSEAQGWPQHF. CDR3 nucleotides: TGTGCCAGCAGTGAAGCGCAAGGTTGGCCCCAGCATTTT.

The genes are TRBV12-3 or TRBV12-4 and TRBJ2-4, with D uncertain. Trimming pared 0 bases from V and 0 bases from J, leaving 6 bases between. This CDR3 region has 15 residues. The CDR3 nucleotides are TGTGCCAGCAGTTTAGCAGGGAAAGCCAAAAACATTCAGTACTTC. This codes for CASSLAGKAKNIQYF.

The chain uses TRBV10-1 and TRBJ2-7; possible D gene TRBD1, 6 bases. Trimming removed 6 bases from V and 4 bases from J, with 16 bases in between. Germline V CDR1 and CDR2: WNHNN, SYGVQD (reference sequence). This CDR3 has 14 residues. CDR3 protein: CASSPGTNIYEQYF. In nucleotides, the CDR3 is TGCGCCAGCAGCCCCGGGACAAATATTTACGAGCAGTACTTC.

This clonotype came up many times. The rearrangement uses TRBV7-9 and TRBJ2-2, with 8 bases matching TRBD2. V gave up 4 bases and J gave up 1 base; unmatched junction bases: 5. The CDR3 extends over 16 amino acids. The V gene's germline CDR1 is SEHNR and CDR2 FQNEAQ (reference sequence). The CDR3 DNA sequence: TGTGCCAGCAGCTCGACGGGGGGGCTGAACACCGGGGAGCTGTTTTTT. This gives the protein CASSSTGGLNTGELFF.

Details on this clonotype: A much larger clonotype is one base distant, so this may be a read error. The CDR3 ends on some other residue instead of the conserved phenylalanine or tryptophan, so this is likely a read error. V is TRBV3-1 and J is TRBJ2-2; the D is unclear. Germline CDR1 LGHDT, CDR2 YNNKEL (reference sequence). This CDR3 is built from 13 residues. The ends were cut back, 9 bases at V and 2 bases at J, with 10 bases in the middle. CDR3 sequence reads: CASSGSNTGELFL. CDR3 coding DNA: TGTGCCAGTTCCGGCTCCAACACCGGGGAGCTGTTTCTT.

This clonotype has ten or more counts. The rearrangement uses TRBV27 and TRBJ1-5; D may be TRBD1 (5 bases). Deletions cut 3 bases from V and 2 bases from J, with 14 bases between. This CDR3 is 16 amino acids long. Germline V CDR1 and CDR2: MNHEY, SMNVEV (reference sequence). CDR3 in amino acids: CASSFGTGYGNQPQHF. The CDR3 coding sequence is TGTGCCAGCAGTTTCGGTACAGGATACGGCAATCAGCCCCAGCATTTT.

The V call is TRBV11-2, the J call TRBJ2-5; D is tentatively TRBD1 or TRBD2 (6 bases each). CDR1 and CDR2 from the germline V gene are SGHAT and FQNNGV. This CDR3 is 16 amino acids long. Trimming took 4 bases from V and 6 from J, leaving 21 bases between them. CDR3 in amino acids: CASSSGGQGILKTQYF. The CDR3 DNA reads TGTGCCAGCAGCTCTGGGGGGCAGGGGATCCTCAAGACCCAGTACTTC. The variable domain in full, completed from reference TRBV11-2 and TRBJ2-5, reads EAGVAQSPRYKIIEKRQSVAFWCNPISGHATLYWYQQILGQGPKLLIQFQNNGVVDDSQLPKDRFSAERLKGVDSTLKIQPAKLEDSAVYLCASSSGGQGILKTQYFGPGTRLLVL.

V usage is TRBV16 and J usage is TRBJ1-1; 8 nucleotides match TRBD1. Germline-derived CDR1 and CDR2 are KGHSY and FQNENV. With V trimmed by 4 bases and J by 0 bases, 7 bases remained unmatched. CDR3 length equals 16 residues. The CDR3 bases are TGTGCCAGCAGCCCAGGGGGCGCATGGGTGAACACTGAAGCTTTCTTT. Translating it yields CASSPGGAWVNTEAFF. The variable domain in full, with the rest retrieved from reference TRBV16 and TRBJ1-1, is GEEVAQTPKHLVRGEGQKAKLYCAPIKGHSYVFWYQQVLKNEFKFLISFQNENVFDETGMPKERFSAKCLPNSPCSLEIQATKLEDSAVYFCASSPGGAWVNTEAFFGQGTRLTVV.

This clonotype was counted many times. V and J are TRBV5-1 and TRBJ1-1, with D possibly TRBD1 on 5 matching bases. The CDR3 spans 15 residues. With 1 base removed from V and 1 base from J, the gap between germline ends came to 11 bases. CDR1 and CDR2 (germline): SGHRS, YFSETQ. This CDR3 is CASSLFGGSNTEAFF. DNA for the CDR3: TGCGCCAGCAGCTTGTTTGGGGGGTCGAACACTGAAGCTTTCTTT.